Each of the 2 T cell receptor beta chains below was sequenced from the same sample in a study of Ad26.COV2.S vaccination and SARS-CoV-2 variants. TCRdb's table, derived via immunoSEQ multiplex PCR, lists solely in-frame clones and lacks some. The sample gives about 400,000 clones, approximately 90% of which show up once; under 4% is in the top ten. The treatment here: some 19 received Ad26.COV2.S at low or high dose, single or two shots; several received placebo; per-sample allocation not given. After the first vaccine or placebo injection, samples were drawn on day 63. The specimen comprised peripheral blood, sampled in a trial of Ad26.COV2.S vaccine versus placebo. The receptor source for this set is a person aged 18-65 years who received the Ad26.COV2.S COVID-19 vaccine or a placebo.

The rearrangement links TRBV5-6 to TRBJ1-3; D gene uncertain. This CDR3 spans 13 amino acids. Deletions cut 5 bases from V and 3 bases from J, with 9 bases between. Per the germline V gene, CDR1 is SGHDT and CDR2 is YYEEEE. CDR3 coding DNA: TGTGCCAGCAGGCCGGCGGTTGGAAACACCATATATTTT. Residues: CASRPAVGNTIYF.

The chain recombines TRBV7-6 with TRBJ2-6; TRBD1 aligns across 7 bases. The CDR3 totals 17 residues. The germline V gene has CDR1 SGHVS and CDR2 FNYEAQ. J was trimmed by 1 base and V by 5 bases; bases with no gene match: 8. The CDR3 sequence: CASSRTVQGSGANVLTF. The CDR3 DNA reads as TGTGCCAGCAGCCGTACGGTACAGGGGTCTGGGGCCAACGTCCTGACTTTC.